These T cell receptor beta chains were read from a single sample in a study of cytomegalovirus exposure and HLA in healthy donors. Profiling relied on immunoSEQ multiplex PCR, and the TCRdb table lists in-frame clones only, not all of them. The sample lists about 120,000 clones; around 88% were seen once. Material for sequencing was PBMCs. The receptors derive from a man aged 18 to 29 in good health and CMV-seronegative. Each CDR3 is given with its conserved first and last residue.

>TRBJ2-7|TRBV25-1
CASSAGHTYEQYF
>TRBJ1-6|TRBV6-4
CASQGSGGSPLHF
>TRBJ1-4|TRBV6-5
CASRNNRGVGEKLFF
>TRBJ2-7|TRBV19
CASSITKLSYEQYF
>TRBJ2-1|TRBV4-2
CASSLTGGTYNEQFF
>TRBJ2-3|TRBV25-1
CASEEVGSTDTQYF
>TRBJ1-1|TRBV2
CARRNGNTEAFF
>TRBJ2-1|TRBV21-1
CASRTPGQTYNEQFF
>TRBJ2-3|TRBV30
CAWNSGGRDTQYF
>TRBJ2-7|TRBV13
CASRQGNVDEQYF
>TRBJ1-2|TRBV9
CASSAEQGSAYGYTF
>TRBJ2-7|TRBV5-1
CASSLAQGNSYEQYF
>TRBJ1-6|TRBV5-6
CASSLRGGGNSPLHF
>TRBJ2-3|TRBV28
CASRDGAQDTQYF
>TRBJ2-3|TRBV28
CASSFSGRTDTQYF
>TRBJ2-3|TRBV4-1
CATTTGSTDTQYF
>TRBJ2-3|TRBV28
CASSKRASTDTQYF
>TRBJ2-5|TRBV5-4
CASSSLTSGSQETQYF
>TRBJ2-7|TRBV28
CASSFQVGLYEQYF
>TRBJ2-1|TRBV11-2
CASSLWDRPSSYNEQFF
>TRBJ1-2|TRBV7-6
CASSLVSFLGYTF
>TRBJ2-7|TRBV27
CASSPDRRLSYEQYF
>TRBJ2-7|TRBV6-6
CASSDGGVSYEQYF
>TRBJ2-1|TRBV15
CATSLDRGYDEQFF
>TRBJ2-7|TRBV6-6
CASSQPPSGYEQYF
>TRBJ1-3|TRBV10-2
CASSDGGEPGNTIYF
>TRBJ2-7|TRBV18
CASSPRIETSGRREQYF
>TRBJ2-3|TRBV19
CASSIRVAGSDTQYF
>TRBJ1-6|TRBV11-2
CASRVTGGNSYNSPLHF
>TRBJ2-3|TRBV30
CAFDPGQGARTDTQYF
>TRBJ2-3|TRBV7-9
CASSLARQGWFADTQYF
>TRBJ2-4|TRBV6-4
CASSDTTGGSGNIQYF
>TRBJ1-2|TRBV2
CASSENTGVVDGYTF
>TRBJ2-3|TRBV15
CATSIVTGGSTDTQYF
>TRBJ2-7|TRBV4-3
CASSQVKAGVLYEQYF
>TRBJ1-4|TRBV28
CASSFRLNEKLFF
>TRBJ1-5|TRBV15
CATKKHTERYSNQPQHF
>TRBJ2-7|TRBV28
CASSQPGTGGGEQYF
>TRBJ2-2|TRBV6-5
CARQGRTGELFF
>TRBJ1-5|TRBV18
CASPNRDNQPQHF
>TRBJ1-1|TRBV7-2
CASSSYNRIFTEAFF
>TRBJ1-4|TRBV5-1
CASSLGSSTGGAEKLFF
>TRBJ2-3|TRBV18
CASSRRKPGVLVTDTQYF
>TRBJ2-7|TRBV30
CAWAGQISYEQYF
>TRBJ2-1|TRBV4-2
CASSQADRDNEQFF
>TRBJ1-3|TRBV2
CASSSTGTPGNTIYF
>TRBJ2-1|TRBV29-1
CSVEGTGADNEQFF
>TRBJ2-5|TRBV11-2
CASRQGTAQETQYF
>TRBJ1-4|TRBV6-1
CASRGDRGNEKLFF
>TRBJ2-7|TRBV11-2
CASSARPTSGGAFEQYF